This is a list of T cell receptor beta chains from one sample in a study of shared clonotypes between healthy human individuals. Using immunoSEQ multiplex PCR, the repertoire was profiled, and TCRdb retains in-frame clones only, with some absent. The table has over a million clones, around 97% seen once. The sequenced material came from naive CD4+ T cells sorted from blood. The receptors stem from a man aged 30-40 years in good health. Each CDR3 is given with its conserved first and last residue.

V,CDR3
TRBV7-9,CASSFPRQRSTDTQYF
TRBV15,CATSRDTTDHFDTQYF
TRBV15,CATSRDRGSTDTQYF
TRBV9,CASSVARNTGELFF
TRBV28,CASSFGRETQYF
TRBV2,CASRRDNSNYGYTF
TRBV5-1,CASSLSRNQETQYF
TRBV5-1,CASSLAQTVTGGYTF
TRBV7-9,CASSLTGDGYTF
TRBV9,CASSPWIGKTNYGYTF